The 21 T cell receptor beta chains below were found in one sample sequenced in a study of shared clonotypes between healthy human individuals. Clones were read by immunoSEQ multiplex PCR, and TCRdb kept only the in-frame ones, dropping some. The sample lists some 470,000 clones; 70% to 80% were seen once. Material for sequencing was PBMCs. Receptor source: a middle-aged woman in good health. Some clones in this sample may be carry-over from other donors' samples.

V usage is TRBV6-1 and J usage is TRBJ2-7; no reliable D call. Trimming removed 0 bases from V and 2 bases from J, with 5 bases in between. The CDR3 has 13 amino acids. Germline CDR1 is MNHNS and CDR2 is SASEGT. The DNA for the CDR3 is TGTGCCAGCAGTGAAGCCTCGCCCTACGAGCAGTACTTC. Translated: CASSEASPYEQYF.

CDR3 region: CASSLDRAYYEQYF. In DNA, the CDR3 is TGTGCCAGCAGCCTAGACAGGGCTTACTACGAGCAGTACTTC. This chain links TRBV6-1 with TRBJ2-7; 7 bases map to TRBD1. With 6 bases clipped from V and 3 bases from J, the junction kept 8 bases outside the gene matches. CDR1 and CDR2 from the germline V gene are MNHNS and SASEGT. CDR3 length equals 14 residues.

The rearrangement joins TRBV7-2 to TRBJ2-1; TRBD2 matches 11 bases. Losses at the gene ends were 5 bases for V and 7 bases for J; bases not matched to a gene: 7. The CDR3 consists of 15 residues. Per germline, CDR1 SGHTA and CDR2 FQGNSA. CDR3 bases: TGTGCCAGCAGCATGCGACTAGCGGGATATAATGAGCAGTTCTTC. Its protein is CASSMRLAGYNEQFF.

DNA for the CDR3: TGTGCCAGCACCAGAGGGGCCGGGGAGGTCAATGGCTACACCTTC. This encodes CASTRGAGEVNGYTF. The chain is built from TRBV6-5 and TRBJ1-2, with TRBD1 as a possible D gene (5 bases). Germline V gene lookup returns CDR1 MNHEY and CDR2 SVGAGI. V was clipped by 7 bases and J by 6 bases, with 21 bases between them. This CDR3 region has 15 residues.

The chain employs TRBV18 and TRBJ1-1; no definite D call. Trimming pared 0 bases from V and 1 base from J, leaving 9 bases between. The germline V gene encodes CDR1 KGHSH and CDR2 LQKENI. The CDR3 runs 15 residues. DNA for the CDR3: TGTGCCAGCTCACCACCGAGTGGCAGGAACACTGAAGCTTTCTTT. Its protein is CASSPPSGRNTEAFF.

The chain carries TRBV10-3 and TRBJ2-7; D is perhaps TRBD2 (5 bases). In germline, CDR1 is ENHRY, CDR2 SYGVKD. The ends were cut back, 4 bases at V and 7 bases at J, with 17 bases in the middle. The length of the CDR3 is 14 residues. The CDR3 nucleotides are TGTGCCATCAGTGTTACGGACTTAGAGGGAGAGCAGTACTTC. This encodes CAISVTDLEGEQYF.

The J gene is TRBJ2-1, the V gene TRBV7-8; D is tentatively TRBD1 or TRBD2 (6 bases each). The germline gives CDR1 SGHVS, CDR2 FQNEAQ. This CDR3 has 15 amino acids. The germline V and J ends were trimmed by 8 bases and 2 bases, with 16 bases remaining between them. The CDR3 loop reads CASLRGDSAYNEQFF. CDR3 nucleotides: TGTGCCAGCCTTAGGGGGGACTCGGCCTACAATGAGCAGTTCTTC.

The chain couples TRBV4-2 to TRBJ2-3, with 8 bases aligning to TRBD2. Germline CDR1 and CDR2: LGHNA and YNFKEQ. The CDR3 extends over 14 amino acids. The V segment lost 0 bases and the J segment 5 bases; nucleotides outside the gene matches: 1. This chain's CDR3 is CASSQDTSGDTQYF. CDR3 coding DNA: TGTGCCAGCAGCCAAGATACTAGCGGAGATACGCAGTATTTT.

This clone turned up a few times. This chain links TRBV10-1 with TRBJ1-1; TRBD1 might be the D (5 bases). This CDR3 has 14 amino acids. V lost 2 bases to trimming and J lost 5 bases, with 12 bases between them. Germline CDR1 reads WNHNN; CDR2 reads SYGVQD (reference sequence). The CDR3 reads CASSEDQGHTEAFF. CDR3 coding DNA: TGCGCCAGCAGTGAGGACCAGGGTCATACTGAAGCTTTCTTT.

The chain joins TRBV7-2 to TRBJ2-7; D remains unclear. This CDR3 is 15 amino acids long. Trimming stripped 2 bases from V and 5 bases from J, with 16 bases between. In germline, CDR1 is SGHTA, CDR2 FQGNSA. Written as DNA, the CDR3 is TGTGCCAGCAGCTTAAAGGTTGCCCAGCCTCACGAGCAGTACTTC. The encoded protein is CASSLKVAQPHEQYF.

The gene calls are TRBV5-4 and TRBJ2-5, with 11 nucleotides matching TRBD2. The CDR3 has 15 amino acids. V was pared by 3 bases and J by 0 bases, with 1 base of the junction left unmatched. The germline CDR1 and CDR2 sequences are SGHNT and YYREEE (reference sequence). This CDR3 is CASSWGLADQETQYF. Here the CDR3 DNA reads TGTGCCAGCAGCTGGGGACTAGCGGACCAAGAGACCCAGTACTTC.

This clone was detected only a few times. The gene calls are TRBV7-2 and TRBJ1-1; D might be TRBD1 (5 bases). V lost 5 bases, J lost 8 bases, and 12 bases lay in between. Germline values: CDR1 SGHTA, CDR2 FQGNSA. The CDR3 is 12 residues long. CDR3 in amino acids: CASSPDSREAFF. The CDR3 nucleotides are TGTGCCAGCAGCCCAGACAGTCGGGAAGCTTTCTTT.

The J gene is TRBJ2-2, the V gene TRBV7-2; perhaps TRBD1 as D (5 bases). Trimming removed 1 base at V and 1 base at J, with 10 bases between. Germline V lookup: CDR1 SGHTA, CDR2 FQGNSA. CDR3 size: 16 residues. CDR3 region: CASSLEVGLNTGELFF. The CDR3 DNA is TGTGCCAGCAGCTTAGAGGTGGGGCTGAACACCGGGGAGCTGTTTTTT.

This clone was observed a few times. The chain has TRBV27 and TRBJ2-3; D gene uncertain. The CDR3 totals 17 residues. Per germline, CDR1 MNHEY and CDR2 SMNVEV (reference sequence). V lost 5 bases and J 0 bases, leaving 18 bases between the germline ends. This chain's CDR3 is CASSPTQWYQSTDTQYF. In DNA, the CDR3 is TGTGCCAGCAGTCCCACTCAGTGGTACCAAAGCACAGATACGCAGTATTTT.

CDR3 in amino acids: CASSSLSDTEAFF. For the CDR3, the DNA is TGCGCCAGCAGCTCCCTCAGTGACACTGAAGCTTTCTTT. V is TRBV5-1 and J is TRBJ1-1; no definite D call. Germline values: CDR1 SGHRS, CDR2 YFSETQ. Trimming removed 3 bases from V and 3 bases from J, with 9 bases in between. The CDR3 runs 13 residues.

This chain joins TRBV28 and TRBJ2-2; 7 bases match TRBD1. Germline V gene data show CDR1 as MDHEN and CDR2 as SYDVKM. Germline trimming cut 5 bases from V and 3 bases from J; bases unmatched to any gene: 6. This CDR3 is built from 15 residues. In DNA, the CDR3 is TGTGCCAGCAGTCGGACAGGCCCACACACCGGGGAGCTGTTTTTT. Protein sequence: CASSRTGPHTGELFF.

This clone was observed once. A much larger clone lies a single base off, so this may be a read error. This chain connects TRBV28 to TRBJ1-1; D uncertain. V lost 6 bases, J lost 1 base, and 6 bases lay in between. Germline lookup yields CDR1 MDHEN and CDR2 SYDVKM. This CDR3 has 12 amino acids. The CDR3 region has the DNA TGTGCCAGCAGGGACGGGAACACTGAAGCTTTCTTT. Amino acid sequence: CASRDGNTEAFF.

The CDR3 DNA follows: TGTGCCAGCAGCTTGGGGTCGTGGGACGGAACCAATGAGCAGTTCTTC. This sequence encodes CASSLGSWDGTNEQFF. This chain uses TRBV5-4 with TRBJ2-1, with D perhaps assigned TRBD1 or TRBD2 (5 bases each). Trimming stripped 0 bases from V and 6 bases from J, with 16 bases between. The CDR3 consists of 16 residues. Germline CDR1 reads SGHNT; CDR2 reads YYREEE (reference sequence).

Points on this clone: A clone one base away is much larger, so this may be a read error. The V and J genes are TRBV15 and TRBJ1-1, with a tentative D call TRBD1 (5 bases). This CDR3 has 13 residues. The germline V and J ends were trimmed by 6 bases and 1 base, with 9 bases remaining between them. Germline CDR1 is LNHNV and CDR2 is YYDKDF (reference sequence). CDR3 residues: CATSPGPNTEAFF. CDR3 coding DNA: TGTGCCACCAGTCCGGGACCGAACACTGAAGCTTTCTTT.

This chain connects TRBV11-2 to TRBJ2-3; either TRBD1 or TRBD2 may supply D (5 bases each). Trimming took 7 bases from V and 4 from J, leaving 9 bases between them. The CDR3 spans 12 residues. Germline loops: CDR1 SGHAT, CDR2 FQNNGV. The CDR3 here is CASTRGADTQYF. Written as DNA, the CDR3 is TGTGCCAGCACCCGAGGGGCAGATACGCAGTATTTT.

The chain has TRBV6-5 and TRBJ2-7, with D possibly matching TRBD1 (6 bases). Per germline, CDR1 MNHEY and CDR2 SVGAGI. V lost 5 bases to trimming and J lost 1 base, with 15 bases between them. The CDR3 covers 15 residues. CDR3 sequence (DNA): TGTGCCAGCAGTCCAGCAGGGGACATGTCCTACGAGCAGTACTTC. Protein sequence: CASSPAGDMSYEQYF.